The 22 T cell receptor beta chains below all came from one sample that was sequenced in a study of CD8+ T cells in alopecia areata. Sequencing templates came from extracted RNA that was reverse transcribed into cDNA. The assay was immunoSEQ multiplex PCR, and TCRdb's table has in-frame clones only and misses some. The repertoire holds 120,000 to 150,000 clones, with about 89% as singletons. The source was CD8+ T cells sorted from blood, collected at week 0. Receptors were obtained from a human donor with alopecia areata.

The V and J genes are TRBV10-1 and TRBJ1-1; possibly TRBD1 for D (5 bases). The CDR3 has 11 amino acids. Trimming stripped 6 bases from V and 6 bases from J, with 8 bases between. CDR1 is WNHNN and CDR2 is SYGVQD in the germline V gene (reference sequence). CDR3: CASRGTAEAFF. The CDR3 region has the DNA TGCGCCAGCAGAGGGACGGCTGAAGCTTTCTTT.

The CDR3 is CASRTGLAGTDTQYF. The CDR3 DNA is TGTGCCAGCAGAACGGGACTAGCGGGCACAGATACGCAGTATTTT. The rearrangement links TRBV6-6 to TRBJ2-3; 11 nucleotides match TRBD2. V was clipped by 6 bases and J by 1 base; unmatched bases: 3. The germline gives CDR1 MNHNY, CDR2 SVGAGI (reference sequence). CDR3 length equals 15 residues.

The V and J genes are TRBV19 and TRBJ2-7; 9 nucleotides align to TRBD1. Germline values: CDR1 LNHDA, CDR2 SQIVND (reference sequence). V was clipped by 3 bases and J by 3 bases; unmatched bases: 3. There are 14 residues in the CDR3. CDR3 amino acids: CASSMGQGFYEQYF. The CDR3 nucleotides read TGTGCCAGTAGTATGGGACAGGGATTCTACGAGCAGTACTTC.

The genes are TRBV25-1 and TRBJ1-1; D uncertain. CDR1 and CDR2 from the germline V gene are MGHDK and SYGVNS. V shed 4 bases and J shed 1 base, with 13 bases lying between them. The CDR3 is made up of 15 amino acids. The CDR3 sequence is CASSAWESQNTEAFF. DNA for the CDR3: TGTGCCAGCAGTGCTTGGGAAAGTCAGAACACTGAAGCTTTCTTT.

The chain couples TRBV5-1 to TRBJ2-7; TRBD2 matches 13 bases. Per germline, CDR1 SGHRS and CDR2 YFSETQ. The CDR3 has 22 amino acids. J was trimmed by 2 bases and V by 0 bases; bases with no gene match: 20. CDR3 nucleotides: TGCGCCAGCAGCTTGGAAGGAGGAGATGCCGGGACTAGCGGGACCCTTCCCTACGAGCAGTACTTC. This translates into CASSLEGGDAGTSGTLPYEQYF.

The chain combines TRBV7-8 with TRBJ2-7; 7 bases are a match to TRBD1. V lost 5 bases, J lost 0 bases, and 10 bases stayed unmatched. The germline V gene encodes CDR1 SGHVS and CDR2 FQNEAQ. This CDR3 is 16 amino acids long. The CDR3 spells CASSPVGQESSYEQYF. CDR3 nucleotides: TGTGCCAGCAGCCCCGTAGGACAGGAGAGCTCCTACGAGCAGTACTTC.

The rearrangement links TRBV30 to TRBJ2-1; weak D call: TRBD1 (5 bases). Germline CDR1 reads GTSNPN; CDR2 reads SVGIG (reference sequence). Trimming shortened V by 0 bases and J by 0 bases, and 9 bases separated the two germline ends. This CDR3 has 15 amino acids. As DNA, the CDR3 is TGTGCCTGGAGTGTAGACAGTGTCTCCTACAATGAGCAGTTCTTC. It is translated as CAWSVDSVSYNEQFF.

This clone appeared once. The chain couples TRBV5-1 to TRBJ2-7, with D possibly TRBD1 on 5 matching bases. In germline, CDR1 is SGHRS, CDR2 YFSETQ. V was trimmed by 4 bases and J by 3 bases, leaving 20 bases between them. The CDR3 sequence is 16 residues long. CDR3 DNA sequence: TGCGCCAGCAGCGTAAAAGGGGTGGAAGGTCTCTACGAGCAGTACTTC. It translates to CASSVKGVEGLYEQYF.

V usage is TRBV5-1 and J usage is TRBJ1-1; no clear D gene. Germline V lookup: CDR1 SGHRS, CDR2 YFSETQ. Trimming removed 0 bases at V and 1 base at J, with 7 bases between. The CDR3 contains 14 residues. The CDR3 region has the DNA TGCGCCAGCAGCTTGGCCGCAGGGAACACTGAAGCTTTCTTT. Its translation: CASSLAAGNTEAFF.

This clone was found a few times. The J gene is TRBJ2-1, the V gene TRBV30; D is undetermined. V was trimmed by 4 bases and J by 0 bases, leaving 13 bases between them. Germline CDR1 GTSNPN, CDR2 SVGIG (reference sequence). The CDR3 spans 15 residues. The CDR3: CAWNWRTSSYNEQFF. CDR3 in DNA: TGTGCCTGGAACTGGCGGACGAGCTCCTACAATGAGCAGTTCTTC.

The genes are TRBV29-1 and TRBJ1-2; D is perhaps TRBD1 (5 bases). Germline CDR1 and CDR2: SQVTM and ANQGSEA. Trimming took off 4 bases at V and 2 bases at J, with 11 bases between the two ends. The CDR3 contains 13 residues. CDR3 loop: CSVGGRANYGYTF. CDR3 coding DNA: TGCAGCGTTGGTGGCAGGGCCAACTATGGCTACACCTTC.

The chain's CDR3 is CASSENAGWGTEAFF. Written as DNA, the CDR3 is TGTGCCAGCAGTGAAAACGCGGGGTGGGGGACTGAAGCTTTCTTT. This sequence joins TRBV2 and TRBJ1-1; D perhaps matches TRBD1 (5 bases). Trimming removed 2 bases from V and 5 bases from J, with 15 bases in between. The CDR3 totals 15 residues. From germline, CDR1 is SNHLY and CDR2 FYNNEI.

V gene TRBV29-1 combines with J gene TRBJ1-5; 9 bases are shared with TRBD1. The CDR3 is 13 amino acids. The germline gives CDR1 SQVTM, CDR2 ANQGSEA. V gave up 6 bases and J gave up 3 bases; unmatched junction bases: 3. CDR3 coding DNA: TGCAGCGTAGGACAGGGGTACAATCAGCCCCAGCATTTT. This encodes CSVGQGYNQPQHF.

In this sample, this clone turned up once. The chain employs TRBV27 and TRBJ1-1; D is perhaps TRBD1 (6 bases). Trimming pared 3 bases from V and 8 bases from J, leaving 16 bases between. Germline V gives CDR1 MNHEY, CDR2 SMNVEV (reference sequence). The CDR3 is 14 amino acids. In DNA form, the CDR3 reads TGTGCCAGCAGTTTCTCGGGGGCCGGCGCGGAAGCTTTCTTT. Amino acids: CASSFSGAGAEAFF.

The chain couples TRBV19 to TRBJ2-7; tentatively, D is TRBD1 (5 bases). CDR1 is LNHDA and CDR2 is SQIVND in the germline V gene (reference sequence). The CDR3 totals 16 residues. Trimming shortened V by 6 bases and J by 0 bases, and 18 bases separated the two germline ends. This CDR3 reads CASSQSDSTNSYEQYF. The CDR3, as DNA: TGTGCCAGTAGCCAATCTGACAGTACCAACTCCTACGAGCAGTACTTC.

The V gene is TRBV4-1, the J gene TRBJ2-7; 12 bases agree with TRBD2. From germline, CDR1 is MGHRA and CDR2 YSYEKL. Unmatched junction bases numbered 2, after V lost 2 bases and J lost 6 bases. This CDR3 is built from 14 residues. CDR3 sequence: CASSQLAGGGEQYF. As DNA, the CDR3 is TGCGCCAGCAGCCAACTAGCGGGAGGGGGCGAGCAGTACTTC.

This clone was found once. CDR3 nucleotides: TGTGCCAGCAGCGCGGGTGGCGGCACTGAAGCTTTCTTT. Translated: CASSAGGGTEAFF. V usage is TRBV7-8 and J usage is TRBJ1-1; D is unresolved. The CDR3 has 13 amino acids. CDR1 is SGHVS, CDR2 FQNEAQ, per germline. V lost 5 bases, J lost 4 bases, and 11 bases lay in between.

J is TRBJ2-7 and V is TRBV7-9, with D perhaps TRBD1 or TRBD2 (6 bases each). V was shortened by 8 bases and J by 2 bases, with 19 bases between the two germline ends. The germline CDR1 and CDR2 sequences are SEHNR and FQNEAQ (reference sequence). The CDR3 spans 15 residues. CDR3 in amino acids: CASYGGLEGAYEQYF. For the CDR3, the DNA is TGTGCCAGCTACGGGGGCTTGGAGGGAGCCTACGAGCAGTACTTC.

Comment on this clone: Compared with germline, one end of the junction differs, possibly owing to a read error. V is TRBV6-5 and J is TRBJ1-2, with 8 bases aligning to TRBD1. The CDR3 runs 12 residues. From germline, CDR1 is MNHEY and CDR2 SVGAGI. The CDR3 here is CASSYGTGSLAF. The CDR3 coding sequence is TGTGCCAGCAGTTACGGGACAGGAAGCCTCGCCTTC.

CDR3 sequence: CASSFHPSGTYNEQFF. As DNA, the CDR3 is TGTGCCAGCAGTTTCCACCCTAGCGGTACATACAATGAGCAGTTCTTC. The rearrangement joins TRBV28 to TRBJ2-1, with 7 bases lining up with TRBD2. Germline loops: CDR1 MDHEN, CDR2 SYDVKM. This CDR3 spans 16 amino acids. With V trimmed by 3 bases and J by 4 bases, 9 bases remained unmatched.

The chain links TRBV13 to TRBJ2-3; the match to TRBD2 covers 10 bases. The J segment lost 0 bases and the V segment lost 5 bases, leaving 2 bases of the junction unmatched. Germline CDR1 reads PRHDT; CDR2 reads FYEKMQ (reference sequence). This CDR3 spans 15 amino acids. CDR3 sequence: CASSPSGSSTDTQYF. The CDR3 region has the DNA TGTGCCAGCAGCCCTAGCGGGAGTAGCACAGATACGCAGTATTTT.

The chain links TRBV19 to TRBJ2-7; 7 positions agree with TRBD2. With V trimmed by 8 bases and J by 6 bases, 13 bases remained unmatched. Germline V gene data show CDR1 as LNHDA and CDR2 as SQIVND (reference sequence). The CDR3 extends over 14 amino acids. CDR3 in amino acids: CASSTRDGRLEQYF. CDR3 DNA sequence: TGTGCCAGTTCGACCCGGGACGGGAGGCTCGAGCAGTACTTC.